These 7 T cell receptor beta chains were all obtained from the same sample, sequenced in a study of T cell changes during pregnancy in multiple sclerosis. Profiled with immunoSEQ multiplex PCR; TCRdb holds only in-frame clones, not every one. The sample holds around 31,000 clones; almost 90% are singletons and the top ten take roughly 0.52%. Source: CD4+ T cells from peripheral blood mononuclear cells, taken in the third trimester of pregnancy. All receptors derive from a female donor in good health, enrolled as a control in a pregnancy study.

The CDR3 here is CASTVPGYNEQFF. The DNA for the CDR3 is TGTGCCAGTACCGTGCCCGGTTACAATGAGCAGTTCTTC. The chain employs TRBV19 and TRBJ2-1; D is unclear. There are 13 residues in the CDR3. CDR1 and CDR2 from the germline V gene are LNHDA and SQIVND (reference sequence). Trimming stripped 7 bases from V and 4 bases from J, with 11 bases between.

The genes are TRBV7-8 and TRBJ2-2; maybe TRBD1 (5 bases). The V gene's germline CDR1 is SGHVS and CDR2 FQNEAQ. This CDR3 is 16 amino acids long. The ends were cut back, 6 bases at V and 2 bases at J, with 16 bases in the middle. CDR3 loop: CASSERTSSNTGELFF. The CDR3 coding sequence is TGTGCCAGCAGTGAGAGGACAAGTAGTAACACCGGGGAGCTGTTTTTT.

The chain joins TRBV4-3 to TRBJ1-5, with a tentative D call TRBD1 (5 bases). This CDR3 is built from 17 residues. V gave up 0 bases and J gave up 5 bases, with 17 bases separating them. The V gene's germline CDR1 is LGHNA and CDR2 YSLEER. The CDR3 sequence: CASSQERPGGGHQPQHF. CDR3 nucleotide sequence: TGCGCCAGCAGCCAAGAGCGCCCGGGGGGGGGTCATCAGCCCCAGCATTTT.

This clone turned up a few times. This chain uses TRBV5-8 with TRBJ2-7, with TRBD1 matching over 7 bases. From germline, CDR1 is SGHTS and CDR2 YDEGEE. Trimming took 6 bases from V and 0 from J; bases not matched to a gene: 12. The CDR3 spans 16 residues. CDR3 sequence: CASTHPEDRNSYEQYF. The CDR3 DNA is TGTGCCAGCACCCATCCCGAGGACAGGAACTCCTACGAGCAGTACTTC.

The gene calls are TRBV25-1 and TRBJ2-1; 7 bases fit TRBD2. CDR1 and CDR2 (germline): MGHDK, SYGVNS. The V and J ends lost 5 bases and 1 base, in that order; junction bases with no gene match: 2. The length of the CDR3 is 14 residues. CDR3 residues: CASSLGGSYNEQFF. The CDR3 DNA reads as TGTGCCAGCAGTCTCGGGGGGTCCTACAATGAGCAGTTCTTC. The variable domain in full, completed from reference TRBV25-1 and TRBJ2-1, reads EADIYQTPRYLVIGTGKKITLECSQTMGHDKMYWYQQDPGMELHLIHYSYGVNSTEKGDLSSESTVSRIRTEHFPLTLESARPSHTSQYLCASSLGGSYNEQFFGPGTRLTVL.

The J gene is TRBJ1-2, the V gene TRBV25-1, with D possibly being TRBD1 (6 bases). The germline V gene encodes CDR1 MGHDK and CDR2 SYGVNS. V was shortened by 2 bases and J by 4 bases, with 20 bases between the two germline ends. This CDR3 has 17 residues. CDR3 DNA sequence: TGTGCCAGCAGTGAAGAATTAGGAACAGGGACCGTCTATGGCTACACCTTC. This sequence encodes CASSEELGTGTVYGYTF.

The J gene is TRBJ2-2, the V gene TRBV19; D is ambiguous. The CDR3 runs to 15 residues. Looked up from germline, CDR1 is LNHDA and CDR2 is SQIVND (reference sequence). The V end lost 3 bases, the J end lost 2 bases, and 10 bases lay between the germline ends. In DNA, the CDR3 is TGTGCCAGTAGTATTTATCAGGCCAACACCGGGGAGCTGTTTTTT. This codes for CASSIYQANTGELFF. The full variable domain, completed using reference TRBV19 and TRBJ2-2, is DGGITQSPKYLFRKEGQNVTLSCEQNLNHDAMYWYRQDPGQGLRLIYYSQIVNDFQKGDIAEGYSVSREKKESFPLTVTSAQKNPTAFYLCASSIYQANTGELFFGEGSRLTVL.